The 28 T cell receptor beta chains below all came from one sample that was sequenced in a study of response to subunit inactivated influenza vaccine. TCRdb re-called the RT-PCR reads through MiXCR, storing one row per CDR3 protein. The data contain some 500,000 distinct CDR3 sequences, 10% to 15% of them singletons. The sequenced sample was PBMCs from blood, obtained about 40 days after vaccination. These receptors were obtained from a middle-aged man who received an inactivated influenza vaccine.

In its sample, this clonotype was seen many times. The rearrangement links TRBV6-5 to TRBJ2-7, with D hard to call. Per the germline V gene, CDR1 is MNHEY and CDR2 is SVGAGI. V shed 3 bases and J shed 3 bases, with 24 bases lying between them. The CDR3 length is 18 residues. CDR3 protein: CASSYKRHRKRLNYEQYF. The CDR3 bases are TGTGCCAGCAGTTATAAAAGGCACAGAAAAAGATTGAACTACGAGCAGTACTTC.

In this sample, this clonotype turned up a few times. One end of the junction fails to match germline, which may point to a read error. The gene calls are TRBV20-1 and TRBJ2-5; 9 bases are a match to TRBD1. Germline-derived CDR1 and CDR2 are DFQATT and SNEGSKA (reference sequence). This CDR3 comprises 15 residues. The CDR3, as DNA: TGCAGTACTAGTTACGGGACAGGGCGCCAAGAGACCCAGTACTTC. Translating gives CSTSYGTGRQETQYF.

This clonotype was observed a handful of times. The CDR3 sequence is CSATGLLGSYEQYF. DNA for the CDR3: TGCAGTGCTACCGGCCTACTAGGTTCCTACGAGCAGTACTTC. The rearrangement joins TRBV20-1 to TRBJ2-7; a weak D match, TRBD2 (5 bases). The length of the CDR3 is 14 residues. V was trimmed by 4 bases and J by 1 base, leaving 14 bases between them. Germline assignment: CDR1 DFQATT and CDR2 SNEGSKA (reference sequence).

The chain employs TRBV10-3 and TRBJ2-5; the match to TRBD1 covers 7 bases. The CDR3 spans 15 residues. The V gene's germline CDR1 is ENHRY and CDR2 SYGVKD. J lost 1 base, V lost 5 bases, and 7 bases had no gene match. CDR3 residues: CAISPGTAPQETQYF. The CDR3 region has the DNA TGTGCCATCAGTCCGGGGACAGCACCCCAAGAGACCCAGTACTTC.

This clonotype was seen only a few times. The rearrangement uses TRBV27 and TRBJ1-2; 7 bases align to TRBD1. Germline V gene lookup returns CDR1 MNHEY and CDR2 SMNVEV (reference sequence). J gave up 8 bases and V 0 bases, and 12 bases lay outside the gene matches. CDR3 length equals 16 residues. The CDR3 sequence: CASSLSPNRGRGGYTF. In DNA form, the CDR3 reads TGTGCCAGCAGTTTATCCCCAAATCGGGGCAGGGGGGGCTACACCTTC.

CDR3 nucleotide sequence: TGCAGTGCTAGTAGGGACAGGGTGTCTAACTATGGCTACACCTTC. This gives the protein CSASRDRVSNYGYTF. The V gene is TRBV20-1, the J gene TRBJ1-2; TRBD1 aligns across 9 bases. Germline trimming cut 3 bases from V and 0 bases from J; bases unmatched to any gene: 5. Looked up from germline, CDR1 is DFQATT and CDR2 is SNEGSKA (reference sequence). There are 15 residues in the CDR3.

This clonotype came up many times. The gene calls are TRBV6-2 or TRBV6-3 and TRBJ2-3; the match to TRBD2 covers 11 bases. Germline V lookup: CDR1 MNHEY, CDR2 SVGEGT. The CDR3 is 14 amino acids. Unmatched junction bases numbered 2, after V lost 4 bases and J lost 5 bases. CDR3 protein: CASSWGTSGDTQYF. The CDR3 DNA sequence: TGTGCCAGCAGTTGGGGGACTAGCGGAGATACGCAGTATTTT.

This clonotype was found many times. The chain carries TRBV24-1 and TRBJ2-2; the D is unclear. The V and J ends lost 1 base and 7 bases respectively, with 9 bases between them. The CDR3 contains 14 residues. Germline CDR1 reads KGHDR; CDR2 reads SFDVKD. CDR3 nucleotides: TGTGCCACCAGTGATTTAAGGGAAGACGGGGAGCTGTTTTTT. Its protein is CATSDLREDGELFF.

This clonotype was counted only a few times. The chain combines TRBV6-1 with TRBJ1-2; the match to TRBD1 covers 8 bases. This CDR3 is built from 14 residues. In germline, CDR1 is MNHNS, CDR2 SASEGT. Trimming at V came to 4 bases and at J to 6 bases, leaving 7 bases not matched to a gene. Here the CDR3 DNA reads TGTGCCAGCAGTGGACACAGGGGGAGGAATGGCTACACCTTC. Translating it yields CASSGHRGRNGYTF.

The chain links TRBV12-3 or TRBV12-4 to TRBJ2-5; 9 nucleotides line up with TRBD2. This CDR3 has 15 amino acids. The ends lost 0 bases at V and 4 bases at J; junction bases unmatched: 3. In nucleotides, the CDR3 is TGTGCCAGCAGTTTAGCTGGAGCGGGAGGAGAGACCCAGTACTTC. Its translation is CASSLAGAGGETQYF.

This clonotype was detected many times. V is TRBV29-1 and J is TRBJ2-3; no definite D call. The CDR3 is 14 residues long. Trimming stripped 7 bases from V and 4 bases from J, with 18 bases between. The germline V gene encodes CDR1 SQVTM and CDR2 ANQGSEA. CDR3 sequence (DNA): TGCAGCGGCCAAGGGTACCACCCCGCAGATACGCAGTATTTT. Protein product: CSGQGYHPADTQYF.

The chain couples TRBV6-2 or TRBV6-3 to TRBJ1-3; D ambiguous. The CDR3 has 15 residues. CDR1 and CDR2 from the germline V gene are MNHEY and SVGEGT. V was shortened by 2 bases and J by 4 bases, with 12 bases between the two germline ends. CDR3 sequence: CASSYLAQRGNTIYF. CDR3 nucleotides: TGTGCCAGCAGTTACCTTGCGCAAAGAGGAAACACCATATATTTT.

About this clonotype itself: Since a much larger clone is just one base distant, this may be a read error. The chain combines TRBV20-1 with TRBJ1-1; D might be TRBD1 (6 bases). The CDR3 runs 14 residues. CDR1 is DFQATT and CDR2 is SNEGSKA in the germline V gene (reference sequence). DNA for the CDR3: TGCAGTGCTAGAAGGGGGGCCCAGAACACTGAAGCTTTATTT. This encodes CSARRGAQNTEALF.

In this sample, this clonotype turned up a few times. The chain uses TRBV6-1 and TRBJ2-2; D is perhaps TRBD2 (6 bases). The CDR3 length is 16 residues. V was trimmed by 7 bases and J by 2 bases, leaving 17 bases between them. Germline loops: CDR1 MNHNS, CDR2 SASEGT. The CDR3 bases are TGTGCCAGCACAATCGGGGCGGGGTTTAACACCGGGGAGCTGTTTTTT. It yields the protein CASTIGAGFNTGELFF.

The sample holds a few counts of this clonotype. V usage is TRBV12-3 or TRBV12-4 and J usage is TRBJ2-1, with D hard to call. V shed 2 bases and J shed 9 bases, with 8 bases lying between them. CDR3 length equals 12 residues. For the CDR3, the DNA is TGTGCCAGCAGTTTAATTGGTAGTGAGCAGTTCTTC. It specifies CASSLIGSEQFF.

This clonotype appeared many times. The rearrangement joins TRBV20-1 to TRBJ1-2; D ambiguous. The CDR3 extends over 13 amino acids. Germline V gene data show CDR1 as DFQATT and CDR2 as SNEGSKA (reference sequence). V gave up 5 bases and J gave up 7 bases, with 17 bases separating them. CDR3 nucleotide sequence: TGCAGTGCTTACGCGGCGGGCTTTAGTGGCTACACCTTC. As protein: CSAYAAGFSGYTF.

As for this clonotype: The junction does not match germline at one end; this may be a read error. The chain has TRBV7-6 and TRBJ2-2; 11 bases are shared with TRBD2. The CDR3 has 17 residues. Looked up from germline, CDR1 is SGHVS and CDR2 is FNYEAQ. The CDR3 protein is CASSFPSGGIYTEELFF. The CDR3 DNA sequence: TGTGCCAGCAGCTTTCCTAGCGGGGGGATATACACCGAGGAGCTGTTTTTT.

This clonotype was recorded many times. The genes are TRBV29-1 and TRBJ2-1; D unclear. Trimming pared 4 bases from V and 4 bases from J, leaving 5 bases between. The germline V gene encodes CDR1 SQVTM and CDR2 ANQGSEA. The CDR3 is 11 amino acids. In nucleotides, the CDR3 is TGCAGCGTTGGAAGGTACAATGAGCAGTTCTTC. It is translated as CSVGRYNEQFF.

The sample holds a few counts of this clonotype. The chain is built from TRBV29-1 and TRBJ2-2; TRBD2 agrees at 10 bases. Per germline, CDR1 SQVTM and CDR2 ANQGSEA. Trimming removed 5 bases from V and 6 bases from J; junction bases left unmatched: 9. CDR3 length equals 15 residues. DNA of the CDR3: TGCAGCGTTAGAACAGCGGGAGGGCCGTCCGGGGAGCTGTTTTTT. This codes for CSVRTAGGPSGELFF.

This clonotype was observed a few times. The chain is built from TRBV5-6 and TRBJ1-2; D may be TRBD1 (5 bases). V was pared by 3 bases and J by 4 bases, with 10 bases between. The CDR3 contains 13 residues. Germline CDR1 and CDR2: SGHDT and YYEEEE. CDR3 amino acids: CASSSTTVYGYTF. In DNA, the CDR3 is TGTGCCAGCAGCTCTACGACAGTCTATGGCTACACCTTC.

This chain links TRBV12-3 or TRBV12-4 with TRBJ1-5; perhaps TRBD1 as D (5 bases). This CDR3 is 14 amino acids long. V gave up 3 bases and J gave up 7 bases, with 13 bases separating them. CDR3 DNA sequence: TGTGCCAGCAGTTTTGGGGCCCGCAGCCAGCCCCAGCATTTT. It yields the protein CASSFGARSQPQHF.

In its sample, this clonotype was seen many times. The genes are TRBV20-1 and TRBJ1-1; TRBD1 might be the D (5 bases). V was clipped by 5 bases and J by 0 bases, with 16 bases between them. CDR3 length: 15 residues. Germline lookup yields CDR1 DFQATT and CDR2 SNEGSKA (reference sequence). The CDR3 coding sequence is TGCAGTGCTCCACAGGACGGAAGGATGAACACTGAAGCTTTCTTT. It yields the protein CSAPQDGRMNTEAFF.

In this sample, this clonotype turned up a few times. The chain carries TRBV6-5 and TRBJ1-2, with D uncertain. This CDR3 region has 14 residues. The germline gives CDR1 MNHEY, CDR2 SVGAGI. Trimming pared 4 bases from V and 4 bases from J, leaving 13 bases between. CDR3 nucleotides: TGTGCCAGCAGTTCTTCCGGCCAACGCTATGGCTACACCTTC. Its translation: CASSSSGQRYGYTF.

This sequence joins TRBV6-2 or TRBV6-3 and TRBJ1-2; D gene uncertain. The germline gives CDR1 MNHEY, CDR2 SVGEGT. V was clipped by 1 base and J by 4 bases, with 13 bases between them. The CDR3 spans 15 residues. CDR3 nucleotides: TGTGCCAGCAGTTACTTGTCAGGACCGAGCTATGGCTACACCTTC. Amino acids: CASSYLSGPSYGYTF.

This clonotype was seen more than once but under ten times. The chain has TRBV20-1 and TRBJ2-1; TRBD1 aligns across 9 bases. The CDR3 extends over 17 amino acids. The germline V gene has CDR1 DFQATT and CDR2 SNEGSKA (reference sequence). J was trimmed by 3 bases and V by 4 bases; bases with no gene match: 13. In DNA, the CDR3 is TGCAGTGCTAACCCCGGGACAGGGTTTGGTTACTACAATGAGCAGTTCTTC. Its translation is CSANPGTGFGYYNEQFF.

This chain uses TRBV10-3 with TRBJ2-1; D is perhaps TRBD1 (6 bases). Germline V gene sequence: CDR1 ENHRY, CDR2 SYGVKD. Trimming took 11 bases from V and 5 from J, leaving 16 bases between them. The CDR3 extends over 13 amino acids. The CDR3 coding sequence is TGTGCCGCGACGGACAGACTCGACAATGAGCAGTTCTTC. Translated: CAATDRLDNEQFF.

In its sample, this clonotype ranks as medium-sized. V usage is TRBV6-2 or TRBV6-3 and J usage is TRBJ2-7, with D uncertain. CDR3 length equals 21 residues. Trimming pared 4 bases from V and 0 bases from J, leaving 31 bases between. Germline CDR1 reads MNHEY; CDR2 reads SVGEGT. The CDR3 reads CASSSRPRFQSETKSSYEQYF. In DNA form, the CDR3 reads TGTGCCAGCAGTTCTCGCCCACGATTTCAGTCTGAGACGAAGAGCTCCTACGAGCAGTACTTC.

This clonotype has only a few counts. The rearrangement uses TRBV16 and TRBJ2-5, with D possibly TRBD2 on 6 matching bases. In germline, CDR1 is KGHSY, CDR2 FQNENV. The CDR3 is made up of 18 amino acids. V was shortened by 0 bases and J by 4 bases, with 21 bases between the two germline ends. CDR3 DNA sequence: TGTGCCAGCAGCCAATCTAAGTATTTGGCGGGGATGGGAGAGACCCAGTACTTC. Amino acids: CASSQSKYLAGMGETQYF.